The 32 T cell receptor beta chains given below trace back to one sample, sequenced in a study of blood T cell repertoires in COVID-19. Sequenced by immunoSEQ multiplex PCR; TCRdb stores in-frame clones only, minus some. The sample records under 150,000 clones, 88% being singletons. The sequenced sample consisted of peripheral blood. The receptors derive from a man in his fifties or sixties with acute or convalescent COVID-19.

The chain carries TRBV7-9 and TRBJ2-7; D gene unclear. Trimming shortened V by 3 bases and J by 4 bases, and 13 bases separated the two germline ends. CDR3 length: 14 residues. In germline, CDR1 is SEHNR, CDR2 FQNEAQ (reference sequence). The CDR3 protein is CASSFSPRVYEQYF. CDR3 bases: TGTGCCAGCAGCTTCTCCCCTCGGGTTTACGAGCAGTACTTC.

This clone was observed a handful of times. V and J are TRBV24-1 and TRBJ2-5, with 7 bases that match TRBD2. V was clipped by 9 bases and J by 1 base; unmatched bases: 1. Germline loops: CDR1 KGHDR, CDR2 SFDVKD. The CDR3 totals 12 residues. CDR3: CATGEGQETQYF. In nucleotides, the CDR3 is TGTGCCACCGGGGAGGGCCAAGAGACCCAGTACTTC.

This chain uses TRBV7-2 with TRBJ2-7; tentatively, D is TRBD1 (5 bases). The CDR3 extends over 13 amino acids. Trimming cost V 4 bases and J 1 base, with 8 bases left between them. The V gene's germline CDR1 is SGHTA and CDR2 FQGNSA. The CDR3: CASSWGPSYEQYF. As DNA, the CDR3 is TGTGCCAGCAGCTGGGGCCCGTCCTACGAGCAGTACTTC.

The chain recombines TRBV11-3 with TRBJ2-5; tentatively, D is TRBD1 (5 bases). V lost 6 bases, J lost 5 bases, and 13 bases lay in between. This CDR3 region has 13 residues. CDR1 and CDR2 (germline): SGHNT, YENEEA. DNA for the CDR3: TGTGCCAGCAGTAAAGGGGAAGGGGAGACCCAGTACTTC. It specifies CASSKGEGETQYF.

The chain links TRBV28 to TRBJ1-5, with a tentative D call TRBD1 (5 bases). CDR1 is MDHEN, CDR2 SYDVKM, per germline. Trimming pared 7 bases from V and 1 base from J, leaving 14 bases between. The CDR3 consists of 15 residues. As DNA, the CDR3 is TGTGCCAGCATTTGGGGGGGATCGAGCAATCAGCCCCAGCATTTT. This sequence encodes CASIWGGSSNQPQHF.

The chain uses TRBV6-2 or TRBV6-3 and TRBJ1-2; 10 nucleotides match TRBD1. The CDR3 extends over 14 amino acids. Germline CDR1 reads MNHEY; CDR2 reads SVGEGT. V trimming: 6 bases; J trimming: 2 bases; junction bases outside the gene matches: 3. The CDR3 nucleotides are TGTGCCAGCAGCAGACAGGGGGCCAACTATGGCTACACCTTC. Protein sequence: CASSRQGANYGYTF.

V is TRBV19 and J is TRBJ2-7; D possibly corresponds to TRBD2 (6 bases). CDR3 size: 15 residues. The V gene's germline CDR1 is LNHDA and CDR2 SQIVND (reference sequence). V lost 1 base to trimming and J lost 4 bases, with 14 bases between them. CDR3: CASSIVVGRTYEQYF. Written as DNA, the CDR3 is TGTGCCAGTAGTATAGTAGTAGGGAGGACTTACGAGCAGTACTTC.

J is TRBJ2-1 and V is TRBV9; D perhaps matches TRBD2 (5 bases). V gave up 7 bases and J gave up 15 bases, with 20 bases separating them. The CDR3 runs to 12 residues. The V gene's germline CDR1 is SGDLS and CDR2 YYNGEE. The CDR3 is CASATEGGPLFF. Written as DNA, the CDR3 is TGTGCCAGCGCCACCGAGGGCGGACCTCTGTTCTTC.

This clone came up once. This chain joins TRBV5-4 and TRBJ2-3; D perhaps matches TRBD1 (6 bases). Trimming left V 3 bases short and J 1 base short, with 15 bases between. The CDR3 has 16 residues. Per germline, CDR1 SGHNT and CDR2 YYREEE (reference sequence). The CDR3 sequence is CASSSPRGEGTDTQYF. The CDR3, as DNA: TGTGCCAGCAGCTCCCCCAGGGGAGAGGGCACAGATACGCAGTATTTT.

The V gene is TRBV27, the J gene TRBJ2-7; perhaps TRBD2 as D (5 bases). The germline V gene has CDR1 MNHEY and CDR2 SMNVEV (reference sequence). CDR3 length: 13 residues. With 6 bases removed from V and 3 bases from J, the gap between germline ends came to 12 bases. The CDR3 coding sequence is TGTGCCAGCAGGCCGGACGCGGGCTACGAGCAGTACTTC. Its translation is CASRPDAGYEQYF.

The chain joins TRBV7-2 to TRBJ2-5; 8 bases map to TRBD2. Germline V lookup: CDR1 SGHTA, CDR2 FQGNSA. V dropped 5 bases and J dropped 5; count of bases not matched to a gene: 10. This CDR3 has 15 amino acids. The CDR3: CASSGTRGGWETQYF. The DNA of the CDR3 is TGTGCCAGCAGCGGAACCCGGGGGGGTTGGGAGACCCAGTACTTC.

In DNA form, the CDR3 reads TGTGCCAGCAGCTTTAGGGGACAGGTGAACTCTGGAAACACCATATATTTT. Translation gives CASSFRGQVNSGNTIYF. This rearrangement joins TRBV5-8 to TRBJ1-3, with 8 bases lining up with TRBD1. The CDR3 is made up of 17 amino acids. Germline trimming cut 2 bases from V and 0 bases from J; bases unmatched to any gene: 7. CDR1 and CDR2 (germline): SGHTS, YDEGEE.

The CDR3 DNA reads as TGTGCCAGCAGTATTACAGACGCCAAAAACATTCAGTACTTC. It encodes CASSITDAKNIQYF. The chain uses TRBV27 and TRBJ2-4, with unresolved D. This CDR3 region has 14 residues. CDR1 is MNHEY and CDR2 is SMNVEV in the germline V gene (reference sequence). Between the trimmed V and J ends, which lost 5 bases and 1 base, there was a span of 9 bases.

V and J are TRBV18 and TRBJ2-1; tentative D call: TRBD1 (7 bases). Trimming took 3 bases from V and 3 from J, leaving 9 bases between them. The CDR3 covers 14 residues. Germline V lookup: CDR1 KGHSH, CDR2 LQKENI. The CDR3 nucleotides read TGTGCCAGCTCACCGCAGGGGGGCTACAATGAGCAGTTCTTC. It encodes CASSPQGGYNEQFF.

The table lists this clone with a few counts. This sequence joins TRBV6-5 and TRBJ1-6, with 7 bases identical to TRBD1. CDR1 is MNHEY and CDR2 is SVGAGI in the germline V gene. CDR3 length equals 14 residues. Germline trimming cut 5 bases from V and 4 bases from J; bases unmatched to any gene: 2. CDR3 residues: CASSPTGYNSPLHF. The CDR3 nucleotides read TGTGCCAGCAGTCCGACAGGGTATAATTCACCCCTCCACTTT.

The chain employs TRBV9 and TRBJ1-1; D perhaps matches TRBD1 (6 bases). V lost 4 bases and J 8 bases, leaving 12 bases between the germline ends. Germline V gives CDR1 SGDLS, CDR2 YYNGEE. The CDR3 loop spans 12 amino acids. CDR3 amino acids: CASSLQGPEAFF. The CDR3 DNA reads TGTGCCAGCAGCCTACAGGGACCCGAAGCTTTCTTT.

This chain uses TRBV19 with TRBJ1-1; maybe TRBD1 (5 bases). Germline V lookup: CDR1 LNHDA, CDR2 SQIVND (reference sequence). The CDR3 runs 12 residues. Deletions cut 7 bases from V and 4 bases from J, with 10 bases between. CDR3 sequence (DNA): TGTGCCAGTATCAGGGCCCCCACTGAAGCTTTCTTT. Amino acids: CASIRAPTEAFF. The full variable domain, rest sourced from reference TRBV19 and TRBJ1-1, is DGGITQSPKYLFRKEGQNVTLSCEQNLNHDAMYWYRQDPGQGLRLIYYSQIVNDFQKGDIAEGYSVSREKKESFPLTVTSAQKNPTAFYLCASIRAPTEAFFGQGTRLTVV.

The gene calls are TRBV9 and TRBJ1-5; D is undetermined. The length of the CDR3 is 14 residues. Trimming left V 0 bases short and J 0 bases short, with 4 bases between. Germline-derived CDR1 and CDR2 are SGDLS and YYNGEE. CDR3 bases: TGTGCCAGCAGCGTAGTGTATAGCAATCAGCCCCAGCATTTT. It translates to CASSVVYSNQPQHF. Filled out from reference TRBV9 and TRBJ1-5, the complete variable domain reads DSGVTQTPKHLITATGQRVTLRCSPRSGDLSVYWYQQSLDQGLQFLIQYYNGEERAKGNILERFSAQQFPDLHSELNLSSLELGDSALYFCASSVVYSNQPQHFGDGTRLSIL.

This clone has only one observation. The chain has TRBV2 and TRBJ1-2, with TRBD1 matching 7 bases. This CDR3 is built from 12 residues. The germline V gene encodes CDR1 SNHLY and CDR2 FYNNEI. V dropped 6 bases and J dropped 6; count of bases not matched to a gene: 4. The CDR3 region is CASRADRDGYTF. DNA of the CDR3: TGTGCCAGCAGGGCCGACAGGGATGGCTACACCTTC.

CDR3 amino acids: CATSDQGGNQPQHF. The CDR3 DNA reads as TGTGCCACCAGTGATCAGGGTGGCAATCAGCCCCAGCATTTT. The chain combines TRBV24-1 with TRBJ1-5, with D possibly TRBD1 on 5 matching bases. In germline, CDR1 is KGHDR, CDR2 SFDVKD. V gave up 3 bases and J gave up 2 bases, with 7 bases separating them. This CDR3 spans 14 amino acids.

This chain connects TRBV15 to TRBJ2-3, with TRBD2 matching over 9 bases. CDR1 LNHNV and CDR2 YYDKDF come from the germline V gene (reference sequence). The CDR3 consists of 17 residues. After removal of 0 bases from V and 6 bases from J, the junction contained 10 bases not matched to a gene. CDR3 amino acids: CATSRDLRTSDPDTQYF. CDR3 bases: TGTGCCACCAGCAGAGATCTTAGGACTAGCGATCCGGATACGCAGTATTTT.

The genes are TRBV3-1 (or the pseudogene TRBV3-2) and TRBJ2-1; 11 bases align to TRBD2. Germline V lookup: CDR1 LGHDT, CDR2 YNNKEL (reference sequence). This CDR3 is 17 amino acids long. The V segment lost 4 bases and the J segment 5 bases; nucleotides outside the gene matches: 10. The DNA for the CDR3 is TGTGCCAGCAGCCCCCGTAGGAATAGCGGGAGGGACAATGAGCAGTTCTTC. Encoded protein: CASSPRRNSGRDNEQFF.

V gene TRBV7-2 combines with J gene TRBJ1-6, with 8 nucleotides matching TRBD1. V gave up 2 bases and J gave up 8 bases; unmatched junction bases: 5. The CDR3 runs 15 residues. The germline CDR1 and CDR2 sequences are SGHTA and FQGNSA. CDR3 coding DNA: TGTGCCAGCAGCTTATCAGGACAGGGAGATTCACCCCTCCACTTT. It translates to CASSLSGQGDSPLHF. Complete variable domain (other parts from reference TRBV7-2 and TRBJ1-6): GAGVSQSPSNKVTEKGKDVELRCDPISGHTALYWYRQSLGQGLEFLIYFQGNSAPDKSGLPSDRFSAERTGGSVSTLTIQRTQQEDSAVYLCASSLSGQGDSPLHFGNGTRLTVT.

The rearrangement joins TRBV29-1 to TRBJ2-3; D uncertain. Trimming stripped 2 bases from V and 4 bases from J, with 10 bases between. Germline CDR1 and CDR2: SQVTM and ANQGSEA. The CDR3 loop spans 13 amino acids. The CDR3 spells CSVENSPPDTQYF. The DNA for the CDR3 is TGCAGCGTTGAAAACAGCCCCCCAGATACGCAGTATTTT.

The V gene is TRBV2, the J gene TRBJ2-2; D is ambiguous. The CDR3 runs 13 residues. V dropped 5 bases and J dropped 6 bases, with 10 bases sitting between them. Per germline, CDR1 SNHLY and CDR2 FYNNEI. This CDR3 is CASSQNPPGELFF. CDR3 in DNA: TGTGCCAGCAGTCAGAACCCCCCCGGGGAGCTGTTTTTT.

The J gene is TRBJ2-1, the V gene TRBV6-5; D unclear. This CDR3 has 11 amino acids. Trimming shortened V by 6 bases and J by 12 bases, and 12 bases separated the two germline ends. Germline assignment: CDR1 MNHEY and CDR2 SVGAGI. CDR3 sequence: CASRATIWQFF. The CDR3 DNA reads TGTGCCAGCAGGGCGACAATATGGCAGTTCTTC.

The chain is built from TRBV5-1 and TRBJ2-7; 14 bases map to TRBD2. This CDR3 is built from 18 residues. The germline gives CDR1 SGHRS, CDR2 YFSETQ. V shed 3 bases, J shed 3 bases, and the junction held 11 bases outside the gene matches. The CDR3 loop reads CASSSRTSGRMGFYEQYF. CDR3 nucleotide sequence: TGCGCCAGCAGCTCCCGGACTAGCGGGAGGATGGGCTTCTACGAGCAGTACTTC.

The table lists this clone with a count of one. The V call is TRBV3-1 (or the pseudogene TRBV3-2), the J call TRBJ2-1, with no clear D. V was pared by 4 bases and J by 9 bases, with 10 bases between. CDR1 and CDR2 (germline): LGHDT, YNNKEL (reference sequence). The CDR3 length is 12 residues. This CDR3 is CASSRPPGEQFF. The DNA of the CDR3 is TGTGCCAGCAGCCGCCCCCCGGGTGAGCAGTTCTTC.

The rearrangement uses TRBV9 and TRBJ1-3, with 9 bases fitting TRBD1. The V gene's germline CDR1 is SGDLS and CDR2 YYNGEE. The CDR3 contains 17 residues. The V and J ends lost 0 bases and 2 bases, in that order; junction bases with no gene match: 6. The CDR3 sequence is CASSVDQTGGPGNTIYF. CDR3 in DNA: TGTGCCAGCAGCGTAGATCAGACAGGGGGACCTGGAAACACCATATATTTT.

The chain links TRBV7-2 to TRBJ2-1; TRBD2 agrees at 7 bases. In germline, CDR1 is SGHTA, CDR2 FQGNSA. The CDR3 spans 13 residues. The trim removed 3 bases at V and 10 bases at J, leaving 6 bases unmatched. As DNA, the CDR3 is TGTGCCAGCAGCTTGACTAGCAGATCAGAGCAGTTCTTC. This codes for CASSLTSRSEQFF.

V is TRBV5-5 and J is TRBJ1-1, with a possible D match to TRBD1 (6 bases). The germline V gene encodes CDR1 SGHKS and CDR2 YYEKEE (reference sequence). The CDR3 totals 13 residues. V shed 1 base and J shed 7 bases, with 11 bases lying between them. Here the CDR3 DNA reads TGTGCCAGCAGCTTGCAGGGGAAAGTTGAAGCTTTCTTT. It is translated as CASSLQGKVEAFF.

This clone occurred once. V is TRBV9 and J is TRBJ2-7; a weak D match, TRBD2 (6 bases). V lost 4 bases and J 7 bases, leaving 15 bases between the germline ends. CDR3 length: 13 amino acids. In germline, CDR1 is SGDLS, CDR2 YYNGEE. The CDR3 spells CASSLGSGREQYF. The CDR3 DNA reads TGTGCCAGCAGCCTAGGAAGCGGGCGGGAGCAGTACTTC.